A selection of T cell receptor beta chains follows, all from one sample in a study of graft-versus-host responses after intestinal transplantation. These receptors have no identified antigens. The method was immunoSEQ multiplex PCR; TCRdb's version includes in-frame clones alone and lacks a portion of them. The table lists more than 85,000 clones, 85% to 95% of them singletons. Specimen: unstimulated CD8+ T cells sorted from spleen or lymph node cells, collected before intestinal transplant. These receptors came from a human donor who received an intestinal transplant. The CDR3 runs from the conserved cysteine through the conserved F or W. The order of the fields is J gene, D gene, V gene, clone size, CDR3 DNA, CDR3 protein. D genes are given only for firm matches. For some rows the clone size is stated as once, few or many, or as a class when expanded; others skip it.

TRBJ1-1,TRBD1,TRBV5-1,-,TGCGCCAGCAGCTTGGGGACAGGGGGCTTTCACACTGAAGCTTTCTTT,CASSLGTGGFHTEAFF
TRBJ2-3,-,TRBV11-2,-,TGTGCCAGCAGCCCCCCCGGGACTCAGATGGAAGATACGCAGTATTTT,CASSPPGTQMEDTQYF
TRBJ1-4,-,TRBV6-4,-,TGTGCCAGCAGTGTAAGTTTTCGCGGGGGGCTGTATCGGTTTGAAAAACTGTTTTTT,CASSVSFRGGLYRFEKLFF
TRBJ2-1,TRBD1,TRBV19,-,TGTGCCAGTAGTATAGATCGGACAGGGAACTACAATGAGCAGTTCTTC,CASSIDRTGNYNEQFF
TRBJ2-3,TRBD1,TRBV13,-,TGTGCCAGCAGCGGTCCGGGACAGAGGACAGATACGCAGTATTTT,CASSGPGQRTDTQYF
TRBJ2-3,-,TRBV11-2,-,TGTGCCAGCAGCTTCGGCGGAAGGTCCACAGATACGCAGTATTTT,CASSFGGRSTDTQYF
TRBJ1-6,-,TRBV30,-,TGTGCCTGGACGTTTGGGCAGGGGAAAAGGTCACCCCTCCACTTT,CAWTFGQGKRSPLHF
TRBJ1-2,TRBD1,TRBV27,once,TGTGCCAGCAGTCTGTGGGCAGGGGGTAGCTATGGCTACACCTTC,CASSLWAGGSYGYTF
TRBJ2-3,-,TRBV4-3,-,TGCGCCAGCAGCCAAGAGGGGCCGGATACGCAGTATTTT,CASSQEGPDTQYF
TRBJ1-1,-,TRBV29-1,-,TGCAGCGTAGGACAGCATTATGAAGCTTTCTTT,CSVGQHYEAFF
TRBJ2-1,-,TRBV4-3,-,TGCGCCAGCAAGGCCGTAGCTGGGGCGTACAATGAGCAGTTCTTC,CASKAVAGAYNEQFF
TRBJ1-5,-,TRBV7-8,-,TGTGCCAGCAGCTTCCCTAATCAGCCCCAGCATTTT,CASSFPNQPQHF
TRBJ1-1,-,TRBV5-6,-,TGTGCCAGCACTCCAGGGAGGGTGAACACTGAAGCTTTCTTT,CASTPGRVNTEAFF
TRBJ2-2,-,TRBV5-6,-,TGTGCCAGCAGCTTGGGTCAGTACACCGGGGAGCTGTTTTTT,CASSLGQYTGELFF
TRBJ2-5,-,TRBV19,-,TGTGCCAGTAGTATCGCTCACAGCCAAGAGACCCAGTACTTC,CASSIAHSQETQYF
TRBJ2-1,-,TRBV27,-,TGTGCCAGCAGCCATCTCGCGGGCAATGAGCAGTTCTTC,CASSHLAGNEQFF
TRBJ1-2,-,TRBV6-5,-,TGTGCCAGCAGTTACGGAGACAGCTATGGCTACACCTTC,CASSYGDSYGYTF
TRBJ2-1,-,TRBV30,-,TGTGCCTGGAGGACCGGGGTCGGTCTCAATGAGCAGTTCTTC,CAWRTGVGLNEQFF
TRBJ2-7,TRBD2,TRBV30,-,TGTGCCTGGAGTGTCGGGGGGGGATACGAGCAGTACTTC,CAWSVGGGYEQYF